This T cell receptor (beta chain) came from a study of blood T cell repertoires in COVID-19. Across the whole study: The samples span acute and convalescent COVID-19 from the United States, Italy and Spain.

This CDR3 has 13 residues. Per the germline V gene, CDR1 is GTSNPN and CDR2 is SVGIG (reference sequence). Trimming pared 3 bases from V and 4 bases from J, leaving 12 bases between. TCRdb keeps only in-frame clones here, not all; method: immunoSEQ multiplex PCR. The data contain 95,000 to 150,000 clones, 55% to 75% of them singletons. The sequenced sample was peripheral blood. The TCR comes from a human donor with acute or convalescent COVID-19. The donor label of this sample is uncertain. This chain connects TRBV30 to TRBJ1-2; D not certain. DNA of the CDR3: TGTGCCTGGAGACCCAGGACTAGCTATGGCTACACCTTC. Residues: CAWRPRTSYGYTF. Combining the CDR3 with reference TRBV30 and TRBJ1-2 gives the whole variable domain SQTIHQWPATLVQPVGSPLSLECTVEGTSNPNLYWYRQAAGRGLQLLFYSVGIGQISSEVPQNLSASRPQDRQFILSSKKLLLSDSGFYLCAWRPRTSYGYTFGSGTRLTVV.